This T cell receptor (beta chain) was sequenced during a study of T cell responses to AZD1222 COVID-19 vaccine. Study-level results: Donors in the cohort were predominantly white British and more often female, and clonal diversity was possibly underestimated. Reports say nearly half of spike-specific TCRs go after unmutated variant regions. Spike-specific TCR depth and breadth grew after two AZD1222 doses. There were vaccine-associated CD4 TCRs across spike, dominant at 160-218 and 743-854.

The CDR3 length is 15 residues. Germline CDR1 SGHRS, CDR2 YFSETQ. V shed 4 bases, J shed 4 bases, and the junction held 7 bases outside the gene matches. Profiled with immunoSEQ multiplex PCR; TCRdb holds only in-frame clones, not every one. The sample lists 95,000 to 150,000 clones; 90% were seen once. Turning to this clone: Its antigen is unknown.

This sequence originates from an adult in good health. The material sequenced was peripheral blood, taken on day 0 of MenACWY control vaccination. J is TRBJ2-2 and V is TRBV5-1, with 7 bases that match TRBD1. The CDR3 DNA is TGCGCCAGCAGCCTCAACCCAGGGGGCACCGGGGAGCTGTTTTTT. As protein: CASSLNPGGTGELFF.